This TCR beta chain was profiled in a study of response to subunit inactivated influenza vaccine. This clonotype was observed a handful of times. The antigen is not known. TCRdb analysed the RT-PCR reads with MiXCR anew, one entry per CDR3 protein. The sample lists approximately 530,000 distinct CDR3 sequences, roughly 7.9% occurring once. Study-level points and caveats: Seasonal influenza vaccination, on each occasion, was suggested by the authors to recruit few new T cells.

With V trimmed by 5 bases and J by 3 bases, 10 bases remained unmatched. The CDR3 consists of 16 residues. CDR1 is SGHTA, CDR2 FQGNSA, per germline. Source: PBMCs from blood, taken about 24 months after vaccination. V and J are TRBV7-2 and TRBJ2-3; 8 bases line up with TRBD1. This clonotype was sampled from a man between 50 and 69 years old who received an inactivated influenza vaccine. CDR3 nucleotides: TGTGCCAGCAGCCTTAGTTATGGGACAGGAACAGATACGCAGTATTTT. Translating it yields CASSLSYGTGTDTQYF.